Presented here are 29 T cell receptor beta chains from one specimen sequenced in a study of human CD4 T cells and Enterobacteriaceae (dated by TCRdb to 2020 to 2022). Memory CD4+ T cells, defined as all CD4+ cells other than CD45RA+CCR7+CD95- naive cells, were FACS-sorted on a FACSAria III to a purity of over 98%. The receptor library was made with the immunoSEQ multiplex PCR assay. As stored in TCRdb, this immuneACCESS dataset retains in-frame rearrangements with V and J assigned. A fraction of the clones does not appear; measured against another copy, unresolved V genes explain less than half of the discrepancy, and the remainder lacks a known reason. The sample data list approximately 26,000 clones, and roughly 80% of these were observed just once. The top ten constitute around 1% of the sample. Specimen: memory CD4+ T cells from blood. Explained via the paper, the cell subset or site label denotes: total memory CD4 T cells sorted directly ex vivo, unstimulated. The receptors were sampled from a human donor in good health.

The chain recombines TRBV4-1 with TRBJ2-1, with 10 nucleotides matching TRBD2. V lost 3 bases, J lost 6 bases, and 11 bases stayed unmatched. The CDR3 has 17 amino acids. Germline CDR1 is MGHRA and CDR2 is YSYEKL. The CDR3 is CASSQVISGRRPNEQFF. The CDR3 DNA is TGCGCCAGCAGCCAGGTTATTAGCGGGAGGCGTCCCAATGAGCAGTTCTTC.

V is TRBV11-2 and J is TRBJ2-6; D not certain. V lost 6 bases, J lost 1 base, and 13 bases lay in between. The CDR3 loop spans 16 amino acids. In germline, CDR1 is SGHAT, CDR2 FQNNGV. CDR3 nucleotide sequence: TGTGCCAGCAGACCTGTCAGGTCATCTGGGGCCAACGTCCTGACTTTC. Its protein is CASRPVRSSGANVLTF.

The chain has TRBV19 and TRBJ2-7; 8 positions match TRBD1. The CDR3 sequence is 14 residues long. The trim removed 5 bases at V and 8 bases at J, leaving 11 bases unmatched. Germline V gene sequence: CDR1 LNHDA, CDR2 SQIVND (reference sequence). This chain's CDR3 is CASSPGTGAVKQYF. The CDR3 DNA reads TGTGCCAGTAGTCCCGGGACAGGTGCGGTGAAGCAGTACTTC.

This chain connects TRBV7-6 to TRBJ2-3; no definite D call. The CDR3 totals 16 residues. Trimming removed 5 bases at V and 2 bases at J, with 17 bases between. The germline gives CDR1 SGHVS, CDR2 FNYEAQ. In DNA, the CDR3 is TGTGCCAGCAGCATACAACCGGAGACGAACACAGATACGCAGTATTTT. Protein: CASSIQPETNTDTQYF.

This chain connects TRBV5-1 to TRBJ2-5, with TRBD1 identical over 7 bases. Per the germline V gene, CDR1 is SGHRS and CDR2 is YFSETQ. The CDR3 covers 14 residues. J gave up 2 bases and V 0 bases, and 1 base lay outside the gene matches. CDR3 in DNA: TGCGCCAGCAGCTTGGTGGGACAGCAAGAGACCCAGTACTTC. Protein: CASSLVGQQETQYF.

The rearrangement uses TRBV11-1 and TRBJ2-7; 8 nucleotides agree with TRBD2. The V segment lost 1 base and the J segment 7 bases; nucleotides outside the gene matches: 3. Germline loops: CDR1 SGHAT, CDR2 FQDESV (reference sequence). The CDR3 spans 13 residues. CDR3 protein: CASSLEERGEQYF. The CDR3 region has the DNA TGTGCCAGCAGCTTAGAGGAGCGGGGGGAGCAGTACTTC.

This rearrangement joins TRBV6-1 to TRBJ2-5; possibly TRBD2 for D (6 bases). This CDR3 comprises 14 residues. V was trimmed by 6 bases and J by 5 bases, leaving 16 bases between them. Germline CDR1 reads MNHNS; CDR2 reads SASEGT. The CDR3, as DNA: TGTGCCAGCAGACCAGGGACTCTCCGGGAGACCCAGTACTTC. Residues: CASRPGTLRETQYF.

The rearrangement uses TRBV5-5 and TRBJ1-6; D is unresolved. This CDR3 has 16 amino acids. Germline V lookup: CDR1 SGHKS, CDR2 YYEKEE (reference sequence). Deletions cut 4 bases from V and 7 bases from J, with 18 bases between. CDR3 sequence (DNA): TGTGCCAGCAGCCCCGCGTCCCGGGTCCCGAATTCACCCCTCCACTTT. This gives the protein CASSPASRVPNSPLHF.

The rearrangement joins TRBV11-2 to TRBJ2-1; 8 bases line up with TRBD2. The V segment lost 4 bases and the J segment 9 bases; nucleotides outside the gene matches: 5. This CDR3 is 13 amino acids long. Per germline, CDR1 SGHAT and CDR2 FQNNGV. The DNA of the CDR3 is TGTGCCAGCAGCTGGCGGGAGGAGGGTGAGCAGTTCTTC. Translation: CASSWREEGEQFF.

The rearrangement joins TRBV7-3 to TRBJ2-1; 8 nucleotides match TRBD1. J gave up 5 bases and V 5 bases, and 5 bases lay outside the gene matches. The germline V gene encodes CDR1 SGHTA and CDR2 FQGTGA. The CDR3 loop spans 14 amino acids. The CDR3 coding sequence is TGTGCCAGCAGCCCCGGACAGGGCCACAATGAGCAGTTCTTC. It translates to CASSPGQGHNEQFF.

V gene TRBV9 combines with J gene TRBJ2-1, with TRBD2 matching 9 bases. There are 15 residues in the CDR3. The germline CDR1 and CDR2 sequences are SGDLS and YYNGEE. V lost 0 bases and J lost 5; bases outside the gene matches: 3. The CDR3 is CASSVGAGGHNEQFF. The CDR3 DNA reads TGTGCCAGCAGCGTAGGTGCGGGGGGGCACAATGAGCAGTTCTTC.

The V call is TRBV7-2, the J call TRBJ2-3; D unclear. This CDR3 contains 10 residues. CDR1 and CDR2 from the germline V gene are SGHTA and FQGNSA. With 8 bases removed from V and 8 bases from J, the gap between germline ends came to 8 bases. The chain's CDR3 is CASGYTTQYF. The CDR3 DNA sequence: TGTGCCAGCGGCTACACTACGCAGTATTTT.

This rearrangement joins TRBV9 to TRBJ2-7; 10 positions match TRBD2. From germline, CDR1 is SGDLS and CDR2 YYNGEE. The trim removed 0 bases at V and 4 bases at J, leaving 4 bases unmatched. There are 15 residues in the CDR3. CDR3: CASSVGASGSYEQYF. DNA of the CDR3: TGTGCCAGCAGCGTAGGGGCTAGCGGGAGTTACGAGCAGTACTTC.

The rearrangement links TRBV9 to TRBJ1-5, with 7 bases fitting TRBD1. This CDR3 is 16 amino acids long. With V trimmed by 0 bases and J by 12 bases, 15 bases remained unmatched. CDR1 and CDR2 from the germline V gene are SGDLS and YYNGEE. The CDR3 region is CASSVGWGQKLTFQHF. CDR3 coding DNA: TGTGCCAGCAGCGTAGGTTGGGGACAGAAGCTTACTTTCCAGCATTTT.

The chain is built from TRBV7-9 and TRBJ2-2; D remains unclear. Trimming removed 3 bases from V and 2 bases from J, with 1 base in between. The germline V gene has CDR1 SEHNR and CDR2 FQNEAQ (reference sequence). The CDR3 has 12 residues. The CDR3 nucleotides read TGTGCCAGCAGCTTTAACACCGGGGAGCTGTTTTTT. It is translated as CASSFNTGELFF.

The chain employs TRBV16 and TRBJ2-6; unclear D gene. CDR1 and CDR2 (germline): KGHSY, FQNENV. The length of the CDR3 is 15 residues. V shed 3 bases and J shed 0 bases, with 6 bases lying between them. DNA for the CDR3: TGTGCCAGCAGCCATCAGTCCTCTGGGGCCAACGTCCTGACTTTC. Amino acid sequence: CASSHQSSGANVLTF.

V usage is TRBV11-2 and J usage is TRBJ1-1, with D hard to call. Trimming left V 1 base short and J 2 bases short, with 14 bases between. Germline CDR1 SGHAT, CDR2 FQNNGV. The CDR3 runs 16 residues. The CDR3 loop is CASSLVSSRGNTEAFF. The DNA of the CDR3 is TGTGCCAGCAGCTTAGTTTCATCCCGGGGAAACACTGAAGCTTTCTTT.

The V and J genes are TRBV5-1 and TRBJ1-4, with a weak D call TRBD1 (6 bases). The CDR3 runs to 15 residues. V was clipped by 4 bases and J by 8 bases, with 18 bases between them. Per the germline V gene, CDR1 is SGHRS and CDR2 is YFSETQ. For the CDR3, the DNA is TGCGCCAGCAGCCCGGAGGGGGGGGCCGGGGAAAAACTGTTTTTT. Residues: CASSPEGGAGEKLFF.

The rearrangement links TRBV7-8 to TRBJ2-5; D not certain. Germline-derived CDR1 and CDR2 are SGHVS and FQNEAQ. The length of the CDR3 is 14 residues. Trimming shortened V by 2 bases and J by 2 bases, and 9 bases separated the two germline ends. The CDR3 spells CASSLKRVQETQYF. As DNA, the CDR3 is TGTGCCAGCAGCTTAAAGAGAGTTCAAGAGACCCAGTACTTC.

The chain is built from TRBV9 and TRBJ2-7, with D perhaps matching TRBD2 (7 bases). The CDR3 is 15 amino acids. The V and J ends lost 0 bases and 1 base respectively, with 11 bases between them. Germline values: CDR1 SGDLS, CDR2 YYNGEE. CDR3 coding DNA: TGTGCCAGCAGCGTAGCGGGGGGCCCTTCCTACGAGCAGTACTTC. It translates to CASSVAGGPSYEQYF.

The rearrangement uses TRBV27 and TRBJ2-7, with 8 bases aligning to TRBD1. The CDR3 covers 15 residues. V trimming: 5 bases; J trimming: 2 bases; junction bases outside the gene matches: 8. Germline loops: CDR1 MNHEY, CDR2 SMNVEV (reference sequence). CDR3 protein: CASSPSDRATYEQYF. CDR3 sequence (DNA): TGTGCCAGCAGTCCTTCGGACAGGGCCACCTACGAGCAGTACTTC.

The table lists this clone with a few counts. The CDR3 nucleotides read TGCGCCAGCGGAGACTACAGGGGGAACACTGAAGCTTTCTTT. Translation gives CASGDYRGNTEAFF. V usage is TRBV4-1 and J usage is TRBJ1-1, with 7 bases that match TRBD1. The CDR3 sequence is 14 residues long. In germline, CDR1 is MGHRA, CDR2 YSYEKL. Trimming at V came to 8 bases and at J to 1 base, leaving 7 bases not matched to a gene.

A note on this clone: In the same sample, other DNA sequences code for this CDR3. The CDR3 reads CSVSGQNTGELFF. CDR3 DNA sequence: TGCAGCGTCTCGGGACAGAACACCGGGGAGCTGTTTTTT. The gene calls are TRBV29-1 and TRBJ2-2; D is perhaps TRBD1 (6 bases). The CDR3 loop spans 13 amino acids. With 6 bases removed from V and 1 base from J, the gap between germline ends came to 9 bases. CDR1 is SQVTM and CDR2 is ANQGSEA in the germline V gene.

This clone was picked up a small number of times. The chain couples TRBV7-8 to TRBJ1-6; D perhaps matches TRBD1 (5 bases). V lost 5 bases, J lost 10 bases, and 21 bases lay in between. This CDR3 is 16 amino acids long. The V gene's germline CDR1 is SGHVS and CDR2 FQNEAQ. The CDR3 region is CASSKEGTTGKSPLHF. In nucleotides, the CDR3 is TGTGCCAGCAGCAAGGAAGGGACGACCGGGAAATCACCCCTCCACTTT.

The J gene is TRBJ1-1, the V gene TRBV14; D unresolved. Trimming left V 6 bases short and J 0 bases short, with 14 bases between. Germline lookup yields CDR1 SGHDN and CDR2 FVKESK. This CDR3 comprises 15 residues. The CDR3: CASRPLGAVNTEAFF. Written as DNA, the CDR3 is TGTGCCAGCAGGCCACTGGGCGCAGTGAACACTGAAGCTTTCTTT.

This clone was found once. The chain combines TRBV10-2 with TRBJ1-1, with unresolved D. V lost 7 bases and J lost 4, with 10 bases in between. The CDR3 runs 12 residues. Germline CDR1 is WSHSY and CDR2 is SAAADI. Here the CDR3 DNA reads TGCGCCAGCACGTCCACGCCCACTGAAGCTTTCTTT. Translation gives CASTSTPTEAFF.

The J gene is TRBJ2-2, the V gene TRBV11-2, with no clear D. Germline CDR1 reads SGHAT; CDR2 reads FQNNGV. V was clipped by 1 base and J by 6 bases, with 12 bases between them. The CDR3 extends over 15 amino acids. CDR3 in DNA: TGTGCCAGCAGCTTAGCCCCCCTGGGCGCCGGGGAGCTGTTTTTT. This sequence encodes CASSLAPLGAGELFF.

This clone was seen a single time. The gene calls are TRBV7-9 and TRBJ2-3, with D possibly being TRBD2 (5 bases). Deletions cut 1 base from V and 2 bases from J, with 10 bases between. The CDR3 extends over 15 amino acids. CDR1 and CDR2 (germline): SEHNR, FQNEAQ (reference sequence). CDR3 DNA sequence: TGTGCCAGCAGCTTAGGCCGGAGGACCACAGATACGCAGTATTTT. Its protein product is CASSLGRRTTDTQYF.

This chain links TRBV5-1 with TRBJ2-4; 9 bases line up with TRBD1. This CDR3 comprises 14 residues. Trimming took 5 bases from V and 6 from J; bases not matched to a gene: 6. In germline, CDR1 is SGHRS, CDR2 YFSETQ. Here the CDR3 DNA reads TGCGCCAGCAGGCAACAGGGGGCCTCAAACATTCAGTACTTC. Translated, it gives CASRQQGASNIQYF.